Included here is one TCR beta chain sequence, with context. The antigen it recognizes is unknown. Base quality data are lacking; no much larger clone is found one base away. The data are from a study of blood T cells in healthy people across ages (dated by TCRdb to the mid-2010s). Turning to the overall study: In model experiments, template switching captured about one uniquely barcoded TCR beta cDNA molecule for every two T cells. Age-related changes in TCR beta repertoire diversity were measured in the study by deep sequencing normalized with unique cDNA molecular identifiers. Donors were grouped into four age groups: young (average roughly 15 years), middle-aged (less than 40), aged (around 62) and long-lived (approximately 78). To avoid experimental bias, donors of different ages were distributed randomly across sequencing lanes. The study analyzed two additional independent replicas of 1 million unique cDNA reads from the same blood draw for two donors, one aged 18 to 30 and one aged 80 or older.

The roughly 39 donors, aged 6 to 90 years, were systemically healthy Caucasian individuals from Russia. Each donor gave ten milliliters of peripheral blood, drawn into EDTA-treated Vacutainer tubes. Ficoll-Paque density-gradient centrifugation was used to isolate PBMCs, with at least 6 million per sample. Trizol reagent was used to extract total RNA from PBMCs, with at least 5 micrograms per sample. For every donor, an aliquot of PBMCs went through flow cytometry to measure the percentages of naive CD45RAhigh/CD27high T cells. CDR1 is given as SGHTA and CDR2 as FQGTGA, both from the germline V gene. The CDR3 runs 15 amino acids, cysteine and phenylalanine included. Only the CDR3 region is kept as DNA, spanning 45 bases read in frame from base 1. V sheds 5 bases and J sheds 2 bases, leaving 12 bases between their ends. What the authors observed across the whole study: Donor CMV infection status was unknown, potentially confounding age-related changes in expanded clonotypes. The percentage of naive T cells measured by flow cytometry correlated strongly with observed TCR beta diversity. Estimates of total diversity based on one million sequenced T cells were regarded as lower bounds and as underestimates. Compared with the aged group, the long-lived group had more naive CD4+ T cells, fewer expanded clones and increased TCR diversity, a pattern suggesting age selection. Bulk unsorted PBMC profiling prevented conclusive comparison of naive and antigen-experienced compartments. Observed TCR beta diversity per million T cells fell roughly linearly with age, and a significant reduction was already apparent by age around 40.

Library preparation used 5' RACE. The instrument given in TCRdb is Illumina HiSeq 2500. A second roughly 6 to 11 cycle PCR used a sample-barcoded 5' primer and a J-beta primer mix. Each TCR beta cDNA molecule received a unique molecular identifier from a template-switch 5' adaptor carrying 12 random nucleotides. At least 2.5 million CDR3-containing paired-end reads were obtained from each sample. First-strand cDNA synthesis was performed from all RNA using the Mint cDNA synthesis kit, with priming by a TRBC-specific oligonucleotide. After uracil-DNA glycosylase treatment, a first 18-cycle PCR used universal primers M1SS and BC2_uni_R on all cDNA. The paper's data handling went like this. For normalization, 1 million high-quality reads, each with a distinct molecular identifier, were randomly selected from each sample. Reads sharing molecular identifiers were discarded rather than binned into consensus sequences. CDR3 identification, clonotype clustering and error correction used MiTCR with a Q25 quality threshold and the strictest error-elimination algorithm. A nonparametric unseen species model with Euler transformation was used to estimate a lower bound on total TCR beta diversity. TCRdb itself trimmed the public reads at Q25 with fastp, ran MiXCR and retained productive beta chains. Duplicate CDR3 protein sequences are folded into a single record with the most common DNA and genes. The V and J calls shown here were made by TCRdb, not taken from the authors' results. The sample yields 710,000 or so distinct CDR3 sequences; approximately 30% were counted once. 15% of the sample is in the top ten clones.

Sequenced: blood. The receptor chain draws on TRBV7-3 and TRBJ2-2, with the D gene not clear enough to name. The receptor's source is a woman aged 80 or over in good health. Donor details come from another sample of the same person, matched by shared clones. Read as DNA, the sequence is TGTGCCAGCAGCGTCGACCGAATTAACACCGGGGAGCTGTTTTTT. Translated, it gives CASSVDRINTGELFF.